A single sample gave rise to the 8 T cell receptor beta chains below, sequenced in a study of CD8+CD57+ T cells in acquired aplastic anemia. TCR beta VDJ and CDR3 profiling used genomic DNA as template. TCRdb called the reads again in MiXCR, with one record for every CDR3 protein. In the table there are about 270,000 distinct CDR3 sequences, 45% to 70% of which are singletons. Sample: sorted CD4+, CD8+, or CD8+CD57+ T cells (not recorded which) from PBMCs. The source is a human donor with severe aplastic anemia or a healthy control (not recorded which).

The genes are TRBV19 and TRBJ2-7; D is unresolved. The germline gives CDR1 LNHDA, CDR2 SQIVND (reference sequence). The CDR3 sequence is 13 residues long. V lost 6 bases, J lost 6 bases, and 15 bases lay in between. The CDR3 sequence: CASRDEWLAEQYF. The CDR3 nucleotides are TGTGCCAGTAGGGACGAGTGGTTGGCCGAGCAGTACTTC.

The V call is TRBV19, the J call TRBJ2-1; the D gene is possibly TRBD2 (6 bases). The V gene lost 3 bases and the J gene lost 4 bases, with 7 bases spanning the gap. This CDR3 contains 13 residues. CDR1 is LNHDA, CDR2 SQIVND, per germline (reference sequence). Written as DNA, the CDR3 is TGTGCCAGTAGTATCCGGGGGTACAATGAGCAGTTCTTC. Residues: CASSIRGYNEQFF.

This clonotype appeared once. This chain links TRBV19 with TRBJ2-5, with D possibly called TRBD1 or TRBD2 (6 bases each). V was clipped by 3 bases and J by 7 bases, with 12 bases between them. CDR3 size: 13 residues. CDR1 is LNHDA, CDR2 SQIVND, per germline (reference sequence). CDR3 DNA sequence: TGTGCCAGTAGTATTGGGGGGCTCGGGACCCAGTACTTC. Translating gives CASSIGGLGTQYF. The entire variable domain, with the rest obtained from reference TRBV19 and TRBJ2-5, is as follows: DGGITQSPKYLFRKEGQNVTLSCEQNLNHDAMYWYRQDPGQGLRLIYYSQIVNDFQKGDIAEGYSVSREKKESFPLTVTSAQKNPTAFYLCASSIGGLGTQYFGPGTRLLVL.

This clonotype came up once. The chain links TRBV7-8 to TRBJ1-3; D is ambiguous. CDR3 length: 15 amino acids. Between the trimmed V and J ends, which lost 3 bases and 0 bases, there was a span of 9 bases. The germline CDR1 and CDR2 sequences are SGHVS and FQNEAQ. CDR3 nucleotide sequence: TGTGCCAGCAGCTTCTTCATATACTCTGGAAACACCATATATTTT. Protein product: CASSFFIYSGNTIYF.

Here the CDR3 DNA reads TGTGCCACCAGCAGTTCCCCCCTGGGACAGACCCTGACCCAGTACTTC. The encoded protein is CATSSSPLGQTLTQYF. The V and J genes are TRBV15 and TRBJ2-5, with TRBD1 matching 7 bases. With 3 bases clipped from V and 7 bases from J, the junction kept 14 bases outside the gene matches. The CDR3 consists of 16 residues. Germline lookup yields CDR1 LNHNV and CDR2 YYDKDF (reference sequence).

Remarks on this clonotype: An end of the junction differs from the germline gene, which may be a read error. CDR3 DNA sequence: TGTGTCAGCAGCCAGGGACTAGCCGATGAGCAGTTCTTC. Its translation: CVSSQGLADEQFF. This rearrangement joins TRBV3-1 to TRBJ2-1; 9 nucleotides agree with TRBD2. CDR3 length equals 13 residues. Germline CDR1 reads LGHDT; CDR2 reads YNNKEL (reference sequence).

This clonotype was counted ten times or more. The J gene is TRBJ2-4, the V gene TRBV5-5; tentative D call: TRBD2 (5 bases). Trimming left V 0 bases short and J 3 bases short, with 19 bases between. This CDR3 has 18 residues. Looked up from germline, CDR1 is SGHKS and CDR2 is YYEKEE (reference sequence). For the CDR3, the DNA is TGTGCCAGCAGCTTGGGACTGGCACAAAGGGAGTTCAAAAACATTCAGTACTTC. This encodes CASSLGLAQREFKNIQYF.

The chain employs TRBV20-1 and TRBJ2-3; 9 positions match TRBD2. This CDR3 is 16 amino acids long. Per the germline V gene, CDR1 is DFQATT and CDR2 is SNEGSKA (reference sequence). V shed 5 bases and J 2 bases; nucleotides not matched to a gene: 11. In DNA form, the CDR3 reads TGCAGTGCTCCTGGGACTAGCAGGGGAAACACAGATACGCAGTATTTT. This gives the protein CSAPGTSRGNTDTQYF.